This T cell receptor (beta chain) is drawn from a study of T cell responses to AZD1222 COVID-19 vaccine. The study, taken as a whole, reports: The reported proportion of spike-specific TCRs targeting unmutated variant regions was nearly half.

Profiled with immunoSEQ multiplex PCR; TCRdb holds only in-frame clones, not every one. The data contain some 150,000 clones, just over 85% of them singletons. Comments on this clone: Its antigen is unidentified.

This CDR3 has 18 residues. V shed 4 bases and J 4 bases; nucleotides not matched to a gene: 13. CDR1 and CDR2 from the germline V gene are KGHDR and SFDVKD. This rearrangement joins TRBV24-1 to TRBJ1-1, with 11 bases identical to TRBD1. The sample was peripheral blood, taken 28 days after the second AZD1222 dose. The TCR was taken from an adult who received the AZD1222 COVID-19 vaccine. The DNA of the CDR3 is TGTGCCACCAGTGACCACGGGACAGGGGGACGGGGTGGCACTGAAGCTTTCTTT. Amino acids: CATSDHGTGGRGGTEAFF.